The 10 T cell receptor beta chains reported below all come from one sample, sequenced in a study listed by TCRdb under 2016. Receptors were amplified or captured by RT-PCR. Sequencing relied on an Illumina MiSeq. TCRdb reanalyzed the raw reads on its own, using fastp at Q25 for trimming and MiXCR for clone calling, and kept in-frame beta chains. A single entry per CDR3 protein holds the most common genes and DNA from its merged rows. In all, the sample holds about 700,000 distinct CDR3 sequences, and more than 13% of those were seen once. Clones ranked in the top ten supply 3.6% of the sample. The sequenced material came from memory CD4+ T cells from blood. The receptors stem from a female donor in good health, serving as a healthy control.

In this sample, this clonotype turned up a few times. V is TRBV27 and J is TRBJ2-7, with D possibly being TRBD1 (6 bases). V was trimmed by 4 bases and J by 2 bases, leaving 12 bases between them. The CDR3 is 14 amino acids. Per the germline V gene, CDR1 is MNHEY and CDR2 is SMNVEV (reference sequence). The CDR3, as DNA: TGTGCCAGCAGTTATCGGTCAGGGGCCTACGAGCAGTACTTC. Translating it yields CASSYRSGAYEQYF.

V usage is TRBV18 and J usage is TRBJ2-4, with 10 bases matching TRBD2. The CDR3 extends over 15 amino acids. CDR1 and CDR2 (germline): KGHSH, LQKENI. The V gene end was trimmed by 5 bases and the J gene end by 9 bases; junction bases not matched to a gene: 10. CDR3 in DNA: TGTGCCAGCTCAGTATCTAGCGGGAGCGGTGCCATTCAGTACTTC. Its translation: CASSVSSGSGAIQYF.

This clonotype has just one count. This may be a read error, as it is one base from a much larger clone. This chain links TRBV20-1 with TRBJ2-2, with 8 bases fitting TRBD2. This CDR3 is built from 15 residues. Germline loops: CDR1 DFQATT, CDR2 SNEGSKA (reference sequence). The CDR3 reads CRARRLAGITGELFF. In nucleotides, the CDR3 is TGCAGAGCTAGACGTCTAGCGGGCATAACCGGGGAGCTGTTTTTT.

This clonotype came up a few times. The chain combines TRBV20-1 with TRBJ1-1, with TRBD1 as a possible D gene (6 bases). V lost 4 bases, J lost 4 bases, and 10 bases lay in between. Germline V gene sequence: CDR1 DFQATT, CDR2 SNEGSKA (reference sequence). The CDR3 has 12 amino acids. CDR3 nucleotide sequence: TGCAGTGCTATAAAGGGGGGCACTGAAGCTTTCTTT. Translating it yields CSAIKGGTEAFF.

This clonotype has more than one count but fewer than ten. The chain employs TRBV18 and TRBJ2-7; D uncertain. Germline V gene sequence: CDR1 KGHSH, CDR2 LQKENI. Trimming removed 3 bases at V and 6 bases at J, with 15 bases between. The CDR3 is made up of 14 amino acids. CDR3 nucleotide sequence: TGTGCCAGCTCACCCGCGACGAGTTTGGGCGAGCAGTACTTC. This translates into CASSPATSLGEQYF.

At least ten counts were recorded for this clonotype. The V and J genes are TRBV3-1 and TRBJ2-3, with D maybe TRBD2 (6 bases). Trimming cost V 3 bases and J 5 bases, with 12 bases left between them. CDR3 size: 14 residues. In germline, CDR1 is LGHDT, CDR2 YNNKEL (reference sequence). CDR3: CASSHRPGVDTQYF. The CDR3 DNA reads TGTGCCAGCAGCCACCGCCCGGGGGTAGATACGCAGTATTTT.

This chain uses TRBV6-2 or TRBV6-3 with TRBJ2-2; D tentatively reads TRBD1 or TRBD2 (6 bases each). V lost 0 bases and J 3 bases, leaving 11 bases between the germline ends. Per germline, CDR1 MNHEY and CDR2 SVGEGT. The CDR3 loop spans 16 amino acids. CDR3 bases: TGTGCCAGCAGTTACTCGTCAGGGGACTACACCGGGGAGCTGTTTTTT. Protein product: CASSYSSGDYTGELFF.

CDR3 protein: CSASLPQAGVNEKLFF. The CDR3 coding sequence is TGCAGTGCTAGTCTCCCCCAGGCAGGGGTTAATGAAAAACTGTTTTTT. The chain carries TRBV20-1 and TRBJ1-4, with a weak D call TRBD1 (6 bases). The CDR3 spans 16 residues. Germline-derived CDR1 and CDR2 are DFQATT and SNEGSKA (reference sequence). Trimming removed 3 bases from V and 4 bases from J, with 18 bases in between.

This chain joins TRBV4-3 and TRBJ2-5; D is perhaps TRBD1 or TRBD2 (6 bases each). V was trimmed by 4 bases and J by 5 bases, leaving 20 bases between them. Germline V CDR1 and CDR2: LGHNA, YSLEER. The CDR3 is 16 residues long. CDR3 in DNA: TGCGCCAGCAGCCCGGGGGCAGGGTGGGACGGGGAGACCCAGTACTTC. Its protein is CASSPGAGWDGETQYF.

The rearrangement uses TRBV9 and TRBJ2-1; 10 positions agree with TRBD2. The V segment lost 4 bases and the J segment 10 bases; nucleotides outside the gene matches: 17. This CDR3 spans 17 amino acids. Germline lookup yields CDR1 SGDLS and CDR2 YYNGEE. The CDR3 DNA sequence: TGTGCCAGCAGCCCCTCCTTCGGCCTAGCGGGAGTGAGGGAGCAGTTCTTC. Protein sequence: CASSPSFGLAGVREQFF.